These 2 T cell receptor beta chains originate from one sample sequenced in a study of blood T cells in healthy people across ages (dated by TCRdb to the mid-2010s). Preparation of the library involved 5' RACE. TCRdb shows the sequencer as Illumina HiSeq 2500. A second 7 to 11 cycle PCR used a sample-barcoded 5' primer and a J-beta primer mix. The raw public reads went through TCRdb reprocessing: fastp at Q25, MiXCR clone calling, in-frame beta chains kept. Entries are consolidated by CDR3 protein sequence, retaining the most common genes and DNA. The table for this sample lists over 600,000 distinct CDR3 sequences; around a fifth of them were counted only once. The ten largest account for roughly 3.9% of the sample. Sequencing was performed on blood. These receptors were collected from a man aged 70 or older in good health.

The V gene is TRBV4-3, the J gene TRBJ2-3, with 10 bases fitting TRBD2. Unmatched junction bases numbered 10, after V lost 0 bases and J lost 4 bases. The length of the CDR3 is 18 residues. Germline CDR1 reads LGHNA; CDR2 reads YSLEER. CDR3 sequence reads: CASSQDIALAGDPDTQYF. Here the CDR3 DNA reads TGCGCCAGCAGCCAAGATATTGCTCTAGCGGGAGATCCAGATACGCAGTATTTT.

This chain links TRBV18 with TRBJ2-1; D is perhaps TRBD2 (5 bases). The J call may be mistaken, given a closer DNA end match to TRBJ2-5. Germline CDR1 is KGHSH and CDR2 is LQKENI. The CDR3 has 15 residues. CDR3 amino acids: CASSPPEASGETQYF. CDR3 coding DNA: TGTGCCAGCTCACCACCGGAGGCCTCCGGGGAGACCCAGTACTTC.